The 31 T cell receptor beta chains below were found in one sample sequenced in a study of blood T cell repertoires in COVID-19 (dated by TCRdb to about 2020). Libraries were built with the immunoSEQ multiplex PCR assay. TCRdb limited this immuneACCESS table to in-frame rearrangements with V and J called. A share of clones is missing; checked studies link under half to unresolved V genes, and the rest is unexplained. In all, the sample holds approximately 330,000 clones, and 80% to 90% of those were seen once. 7.5% to 10% of the sample is in the top ten clones. Input material: peripheral blood. The source is a man aged 25 to 40 with COVID-19, enrolled during active disease.

The genes are TRBV18 and TRBJ2-1; possible D gene TRBD2, 6 bases. The germline CDR1 and CDR2 sequences are KGHSH and LQKENI. This CDR3 spans 15 amino acids. V was pared by 3 bases and J by 4 bases, with 13 bases between. The CDR3: CASSPAGPRYNEQFF. The CDR3, as DNA: TGTGCCAGCTCACCGGCGGGACCAAGATACAATGAGCAGTTCTTC.

The J gene is TRBJ2-7, the V gene TRBV29-1; 7 positions match TRBD1. Germline V CDR1 and CDR2: SQVTM, ANQGSEA. This CDR3 has 12 residues. V lost 7 bases and J lost 2; bases outside the gene matches: 5. The chain's CDR3 is CSGRDRTYEQYF. The CDR3 DNA is TGCAGCGGAAGGGACAGAACCTACGAGCAGTACTTC.

V usage is TRBV10-3 and J usage is TRBJ1-4, with 7 bases aligning to TRBD1. There are 15 residues in the CDR3. The J segment lost 8 bases and the V segment lost 3 bases, leaving 9 bases of the junction unmatched. CDR1 and CDR2 (germline): ENHRY, SYGVKD. This CDR3 is CAISEYRGLQEKLFF. The CDR3 DNA is TGTGCCATCAGTGAATACAGGGGTTTGCAAGAAAAACTGTTTTTT.

The chain uses TRBV7-2 and TRBJ2-3, with D tentatively TRBD1 (6 bases). Per the germline V gene, CDR1 is SGHTA and CDR2 is FQGNSA. With 3 bases removed from V and 0 bases from J, the gap between germline ends came to 13 bases. The CDR3 totals 16 residues. CDR3 DNA sequence: TGTGCCAGCAGCTTTGGGACACTTATTAGCACAGATACGCAGTATTTT. It translates to CASSFGTLISTDTQYF.

The V gene is TRBV19, the J gene TRBJ2-2, with D maybe TRBD1 (5 bases). Trimming took 3 bases from V and 5 from J, leaving 16 bases between them. The CDR3 runs to 16 residues. From germline, CDR1 is LNHDA and CDR2 SQIVND (reference sequence). The CDR3 region has the DNA TGTGCCAGTAGTATGGAGTCCAGGGTAACGACCGGGGAGCTGTTTTTT. It yields the protein CASSMESRVTTGELFF.

The chain recombines TRBV5-8 with TRBJ2-2, with 10 positions matching TRBD2. The CDR3 sequence is 17 residues long. Trimming took 4 bases from V and 5 from J; bases not matched to a gene: 11. Germline CDR1 SGHTS, CDR2 YDEGEE. The CDR3 is CASSPWASGSHTGELFF. The CDR3 DNA reads TGTGCCAGCAGCCCCTGGGCTAGCGGGAGTCATACCGGGGAGCTGTTTTTT.

V gene TRBV9 combines with J gene TRBJ2-7; 8 bases agree with TRBD1. V gave up 3 bases and J gave up 3 bases; unmatched junction bases: 8. In germline, CDR1 is SGDLS, CDR2 YYNGEE. The CDR3 runs 15 residues. CDR3 sequence: CASSAAGTGLYEQYF. The DNA of the CDR3 is TGTGCCAGCAGCGCCGCCGGGACAGGTCTCTACGAGCAGTACTTC.

The CDR3: CASSSGTSGGPGKETQYF. The CDR3 nucleotides are TGTGCCAGCAGCTCCGGGACTAGCGGGGGGCCGGGGAAGGAGACCCAGTACTTC. The chain is built from TRBV7-2 and TRBJ2-5; 15 bases map to TRBD2. CDR1 and CDR2 from the germline V gene are SGHTA and FQGNSA. V was clipped by 4 bases and J by 5 bases; unmatched bases: 11. The CDR3 has 18 amino acids.

The chain has TRBV5-1 and TRBJ2-1, with D maybe TRBD2 (5 bases). Trimming cost V 0 bases and J 8 bases, with 18 bases left between them. The CDR3 covers 16 residues. CDR1 is SGHRS and CDR2 is YFSETQ in the germline V gene. CDR3 residues: CASSLAPGEVADEQFF. The CDR3 coding sequence is TGCGCCAGCAGCTTGGCCCCCGGGGAAGTGGCGGATGAGCAGTTCTTC.

The chain has TRBV4-2 and TRBJ2-1, with 12 bases identical to TRBD1. Trimming removed 5 bases from V and 7 bases from J; junction bases left unmatched: 12. The germline V gene encodes CDR1 LGHNA and CDR2 YNFKEQ. There are 17 residues in the CDR3. The CDR3 DNA follows: TGTGCCAGCAGCACCCACCCGCCGGGACAGGGGGCTAATGAGCAGTTCTTC. Encoded protein: CASSTHPPGQGANEQFF.

The gene calls are TRBV6-6 and TRBJ1-3; D is ambiguous. The CDR3 is 14 amino acids. Germline lookup yields CDR1 MNHNY and CDR2 SVGAGI (reference sequence). Trimming left V 2 bases short and J 4 bases short, with 9 bases between. CDR3 sequence: CASSYSSSGNTIYF. The CDR3 coding sequence is TGTGCCAGCAGTTACAGTTCTAGCGGAAACACCATATATTTT.

The rearrangement joins TRBV2 to TRBJ2-5; TRBD1 agrees at 9 bases. V shed 4 bases, J shed 3 bases, and the junction held 0 bases outside the gene matches. Germline CDR1 is SNHLY and CDR2 is FYNNEI. The CDR3 has 13 residues. CDR3 in DNA: TGTGCCAGCAGTGGGGACAGGGAAGAGACCCAGTACTTC. This codes for CASSGDREETQYF.

This chain uses TRBV19 with TRBJ2-5; D may be TRBD1 (5 bases). Trimming removed 4 bases at V and 4 bases at J, with 25 bases between. This CDR3 has 18 residues. Germline CDR1 is LNHDA and CDR2 is SQIVND (reference sequence). The CDR3 protein is CASSTSGSRAGFAETQYF. CDR3 in DNA: TGTGCCAGTAGTACCTCGGGCTCTAGGGCAGGGTTCGCAGAGACCCAGTACTTC.

The rearrangement uses TRBV7-9 and TRBJ2-4; 10 nucleotides agree with TRBD1. Germline V gene lookup returns CDR1 SEHNR and CDR2 FQNEAQ (reference sequence). Trimming removed 5 bases from V and 8 bases from J; junction bases left unmatched: 15. CDR3 length equals 17 residues. The CDR3 DNA is TGTGCCAGCAGCCCTAGCCCCGGGACAGGGGTAGTCGACATTCAGTACTTC. As protein: CASSPSPGTGVVDIQYF.

This rearrangement joins TRBV19 to TRBJ1-4; D is ambiguous. CDR1 LNHDA and CDR2 SQIVND come from the germline V gene (reference sequence). Trimming took off 3 bases at V and 10 bases at J, with 18 bases between the two ends. The CDR3 length is 15 residues. CDR3 DNA sequence: TGTGCCAGTAGTATCTGGACGGAGGTTTCGAGAAAACTGTTTTTT. It codes for CASSIWTEVSRKLFF.

This rearrangement joins TRBV29-1 to TRBJ1-1, with D unresolved. The germline V and J ends were trimmed by 7 bases and 6 bases, with 15 bases remaining between them. CDR3 length equals 12 residues. Germline V gene data show CDR1 as SQVTM and CDR2 as ANQGSEA. CDR3: CSGWELRPEAFF. CDR3 DNA sequence: TGCAGCGGGTGGGAGCTCCGTCCTGAAGCTTTCTTT.

The V call is TRBV5-6, the J call TRBJ2-5; 8 bases match TRBD2. The CDR3 loop spans 16 amino acids. Unmatched junction bases numbered 7, after V lost 1 base and J lost 2 bases. CDR1 SGHDT and CDR2 YYEEEE come from the germline V gene. The CDR3 bases are TGTGCCAGCAGCTTGCGGTTGACTAGCGTACAAGAGACCCAGTACTTC. Amino acids: CASSLRLTSVQETQYF.

This rearrangement joins TRBV18 to TRBJ2-7; possibly TRBD1 for D (6 bases). CDR1 KGHSH and CDR2 LQKENI come from the germline V gene. Trimming removed 4 bases at V and 3 bases at J, with 10 bases between. There are 13 residues in the CDR3. CDR3 bases: TGTGCCAGCTCACAGGGACAAGACTACGAGCAGTACTTC. This sequence encodes CASSQGQDYEQYF.

V usage is TRBV27 and J usage is TRBJ1-5, with TRBD1 matching 9 bases. Trimming removed 8 bases from V and 1 base from J; junction bases left unmatched: 15. Per the germline V gene, CDR1 is MNHEY and CDR2 is SMNVEV (reference sequence). This CDR3 has 18 amino acids. The chain's CDR3 is CASAAGQGSVGSNQPQHF. DNA of the CDR3: TGTGCCAGCGCTGCTGGACAGGGGTCGGTCGGAAGCAATCAGCCCCAGCATTTT.

This clone appeared once. The genes are TRBV5-1 and TRBJ1-5; 9 bases are shared with TRBD1. Losses at the gene ends were 4 bases for V and 1 base for J; bases not matched to a gene: 3. Germline-derived CDR1 and CDR2 are SGHRS and YFSETQ. CDR3 length: 15 amino acids. The CDR3 sequence is CASSPGQGSNQPQHF. In nucleotides, the CDR3 is TGCGCCAGCAGCCCGGGACAGGGAAGCAATCAGCCCCAGCATTTT.

The rearrangement links TRBV24-1 to TRBJ1-6; the D gene is possibly TRBD1 (5 bases). V lost 9 bases and J lost 0, with 11 bases in between. Per germline, CDR1 KGHDR and CDR2 SFDVKD. The CDR3 sequence is 15 residues long. DNA for the CDR3: TGTGCCACCCGGGGGGGGAGCTCCTATAATTCACCCCTCCACTTT. Amino acid sequence: CATRGGSSYNSPLHF.

The chain uses TRBV6-2 or TRBV6-3 and TRBJ1-6, with a possible D match to TRBD1 (5 bases). Deletions cut 2 bases from V and 9 bases from J, with 11 bases between. Germline V gives CDR1 MNHEY, CDR2 SVGEGT. The CDR3 is 14 residues long. The CDR3 reads CASSYQGRRSPLHF. In DNA, the CDR3 is TGTGCCAGCAGTTACCAGGGTCGGCGTTCACCCCTCCACTTT.

The genes are TRBV7-8 and TRBJ1-6; D gene uncertain. The V end lost 1 base, the J end lost 9 bases, and 4 bases lay between the germline ends. Germline values: CDR1 SGHVS, CDR2 FQNEAQ. The CDR3 covers 12 residues. The CDR3 bases are TGTGCCAGCAGCTTAGTCGGTTCACCCCTCCACTTT. Encoded protein: CASSLVGSPLHF.

The rearrangement uses TRBV11-2 and TRBJ1-3; TRBD1 might be the D (5 bases). The CDR3 is made up of 15 amino acids. Trimming shortened V by 4 bases and J by 0 bases, and 10 bases separated the two germline ends. Germline V gene sequence: CDR1 SGHAT, CDR2 FQNNGV. The CDR3 sequence is CASSWGGYSGNTIYF. The DNA of the CDR3 is TGTGCCAGCAGCTGGGGGGGTTACTCTGGAAACACCATATATTTT.

The V and J genes are TRBV19 and TRBJ1-2; TRBD1 agrees at 7 bases. CDR1 is LNHDA, CDR2 SQIVND, per germline (reference sequence). V dropped 8 bases and J dropped 8; count of bases not matched to a gene: 8. This CDR3 contains 12 residues. Here the CDR3 DNA reads TGTGCCAGTCAAGACAGGGACGACGGCTACACCTTC. As protein: CASQDRDDGYTF.

This clone came up a few times. This chain connects TRBV12-3 or TRBV12-4 to TRBJ1-2; D gene unclear. V lost 3 bases and J lost 4, with 6 bases in between. CDR3 length equals 12 residues. CDR3 loop: CASSFSIYGYTF. The CDR3 coding sequence is TGTGCCAGCAGTTTTTCAATCTATGGCTACACCTTC.

J is TRBJ2-5 and V is TRBV5-1; the match to TRBD1 covers 7 bases. CDR1 and CDR2 (germline): SGHRS, YFSETQ. The length of the CDR3 is 16 residues. Trimming took 4 bases from V and 0 from J; bases not matched to a gene: 9. The CDR3 region is CASSAGTETYQETQYF. Written as DNA, the CDR3 is TGCGCCAGCAGCGCAGGGACAGAGACCTACCAAGAGACCCAGTACTTC.

This CDR3 is CASSLGFRLIDRGIDEQYF. As DNA, the CDR3 is TGTGCCAGCAGCTTAGGATTTCGATTAATTGACAGGGGGATCGACGAGCAGTACTTC. The rearrangement uses TRBV13 and TRBJ2-7, with TRBD1 identical over 9 bases. The germline V gene has CDR1 PRHDT and CDR2 FYEKMQ (reference sequence). J gave up 5 bases and V 0 bases, and 17 bases lay outside the gene matches. This CDR3 has 19 amino acids.

The rearrangement links TRBV5-8 to TRBJ2-2, with a possible D match to TRBD1 (6 bases). The V gene lost 0 bases and the J gene lost 5 bases, with 17 bases spanning the gap. The CDR3 contains 17 residues. Germline CDR1 SGHTS, CDR2 YDEGEE. This CDR3 is CASSLGLTGLLTGELFF. DNA for the CDR3: TGTGCCAGCAGCTTGGGGCTCACAGGGTTGCTGACCGGGGAGCTGTTTTTT. Drawing the rest from reference TRBV5-8 and TRBJ2-2, the complete variable domain is EAGVTQSPTHLIKTRGQQATLRCSPISGHTSVYWYQQALGLGLQFLLWYDEGEERNRGNFPPRFSGRQFPNYSSELNVNALELEDSALYLCASSLGLTGLLTGELFFGEGSRLTVL.

The chain combines TRBV18 with TRBJ2-5; 8 bases line up with TRBD1. CDR1 KGHSH and CDR2 LQKENI come from the germline V gene. The CDR3 has 15 residues. V shed 2 bases and J 1 base; nucleotides not matched to a gene: 3. CDR3 sequence reads: CASSPRTGSQETQYF. The DNA for the CDR3 is TGTGCCAGCTCACCAAGGACAGGGAGCCAAGAGACCCAGTACTTC.

The chain employs TRBV9 and TRBJ2-5; 7 positions agree with TRBD2. This CDR3 has 18 residues. Germline lookup yields CDR1 SGDLS and CDR2 YYNGEE. V was clipped by 0 bases and J by 1 base; unmatched bases: 12. The CDR3 sequence: CASSVGLAHQFPQETQYF. In DNA, the CDR3 is TGTGCCAGCAGCGTAGGACTAGCACACCAATTCCCCCAAGAGACCCAGTACTTC.